The rows below give T cell receptor beta chains drawn from one sample of a study of blood T cell repertoires in COVID-19. The assay was immunoSEQ multiplex PCR, and TCRdb's table has in-frame clones only and misses some. The sample yields about 180,000 clones, 70% to 90% seen once. Sequencing was performed on peripheral blood. All receptors come from a woman younger than 45 with active or convalescent COVID-19. CDR3s include the opening cysteine and the closing phenylalanine or tryptophan. D genes are given only for firm matches. Some rows mark clone size as missing; the rest say once, few, many or name a class of expanded clone.

-	-	TRBJ1-3	TRBV30	CAWSPGSDSGNTIYF	TGTGCTTGGAGTCCCGGGTCCGACTCTGGAAACACCATATATTTT
-	-	TRBJ1-2	TRBV12-3/TRBV12-4	CASSNTNYGYTF	TGTGCCAGCAGCAACACTAACTATGGCTACACCTTC
-	TRBD1	TRBJ1-1	TRBV4-1	CASSQGGKGAVGNTEAFF	TGCGCCAGCAGCCAAGGGGGGAAGGGGGCGGTGGGGAACACTGAAGCTTTCTTT
-	-	TRBJ2-5	TRBV5-1	CASSTKRGMYQETQYF	TGCGCCAGCAGCACAAAGAGGGGGATGTACCAAGAGACCCAGTACTTC
few	TRBD1	TRBJ2-2	TRBV5-6	CASSSPGTGATGELFF	TGTGCCAGCAGCTCGCCCGGGACAGGGGCCACCGGGGAGCTGTTTTTT
-	TRBD1	TRBJ1-5	TRBV25-1	CASSTGVSQPQHF	TGTGCCAGCAGTACAGGGGTGAGTCAGCCCCAGCATTTT
-	TRBD1	TRBJ1-4	TRBV5-1	CASSPTGNYNEKLFF	TGCGCCAGCAGCCCGACAGGGAACTATAATGAAAAACTGTTTTTT
-	-	TRBJ1-5	TRBV5-6	CASSQARDLRSINQPQHF	TGTGCCAGCAGCCAGGCCCGGGATTTACGTTCGATCAATCAGCCCCAGCATTTT
-	TRBD1	TRBJ1-3	TRBV19	CASSSQRGGTGNTIYF	TGTGCCAGTAGTTCCCAGCGAGGGGGCACTGGAAACACCATATATTTT
-	-	TRBJ1-2	TRBV6-4	CASSELTGKIYGYTF	TGTGCCAGCAGTGAATTAACAGGGAAGATCTATGGCTACACCTTC
-	TRBD1	TRBJ2-7	TRBV3-1/TRBV3-2	CASSPTGSYEQYF	TGTGCCAGCAGCCCGACAGGGTCCTACGAGCAGTACTTC
-	-	TRBJ2-7	TRBV19	CASSISHSITYEQYF	TGTGCCAGTAGTATCTCACATAGCATCACCTACGAGCAGTACTTC
few	-	TRBJ2-3	TRBV6-4	CASSGDEATDTQYF	TGTGCCAGCAGCGGAGATGAAGCCACAGATACGCAGTATTTT
once	-	TRBJ2-1	TRBV28	CASSLGEYNEQFF	TGTGCCAGCAGTTTGGGCGAGTACAATGAGCAGTTCTTC
-	TRBD1	TRBJ1-5	TRBV7-9	CASSLHRGNSNQPQHF	TGTGCCAGCAGCTTACACAGGGGGAATAGCAATCAGCCCCAGCATTTT
-	-	TRBJ2-1	TRBV24-1	CATSDFGPGGSAYNEQFF	TGTGCCACCAGTGATTTTGGTCCGGGGGGCAGCGCCTACAATGAGCAGTTCTTC
-	TRBD1	TRBJ1-5	TRBV6-6	CASRGTGVIQPQHF	TGTGCCAGCAGGGGGACAGGTGTTATCCAGCCCCAGCATTTT
-	TRBD2	TRBJ2-7	TRBV28	CASRETSGGEQYF	TGTGCCAGCAGAGAGACTAGCGGCGGCGAGCAGTACTTC
-	-	TRBJ2-3	TRBV27	CASSLSPRADTQYF	TGTGCCAGCAGTTTATCACCTCGGGCAGATACGCAGTATTTT
-	-	TRBJ1-2	TRBV19	CASSIDGGYGYTF	TGTGCCAGTAGTATAGATGGAGGGTATGGCTACACCTTC
-	-	TRBJ2-3	TRBV27	CASSFVGTDTQYF	TGTGCCAGCAGTTTTGTAGGCACAGATACGCAGTATTTT
-	TRBD1	TRBJ2-5	TRBV11-2	CASRRSEDRARPGETQYF	TGTGCCAGCAGAAGATCCGAGGACAGGGCCCGACCGGGAGAGACCCAGTACTTC
few	-	TRBJ1-1	TRBV18	CASSTLGTEAFF	TGTGCCAGCTCAACTCTAGGCACTGAAGCTTTCTTT
-	-	TRBJ1-1	TRBV18	CASSSGIRATEAFF	TGTGCCAGCTCATCAGGGATCCGGGCCACTGAAGCTTTCTTT
-	-	TRBJ1-1	TRBV4-2	CASSPATGKNTEAFF	TGTGCCAGCAGCCCAGCAACAGGGAAGAACACTGAAGCTTTCTTT
-	-	TRBJ1-2	TRBV20-1	CSAGSNYGYTF	TGCAGTGCTGGCTCTAACTATGGCTACACCTTC
-	-	TRBJ1-2	TRBV11-3	CASSLGGSNYGYTF	TGTGCCAGCAGCTTAGGAGGTAGTAACTATGGCTACACCTTC
-	TRBD2	TRBJ2-1	TRBV11-2	CASDGTSGSSSYNEQFF	TGTGCCAGCGATGGGACTAGCGGGTCGAGCTCCTACAATGAGCAGTTCTTC
-	TRBD2	TRBJ2-1	TRBV28	CASSLQASGNNEQFF	TGTGCCAGCAGTTTACAGGCTAGCGGAAACAATGAGCAGTTCTTC
-	TRBD1	TRBJ1-1	TRBV12-3/TRBV12-4	CASSADRAIEAFF	TGTGCCAGCAGTGCCGACAGGGCCATTGAAGCTTTCTTT
-	-	TRBJ1-5	TRBV7-9	CASSLGGINQPQHF	TGTGCCAGCAGCTTGGGAGGTATCAATCAGCCCCAGCATTTT
-	TRBD1	TRBJ1-6	TRBV27	CASSSLTGIGSPLHF	TGTGCCAGCAGTTCCCTGACAGGGATCGGTTCACCCCTCCACTTT
-	TRBD1	TRBJ1-6	TRBV2	CASGGTVRSYNSPLHF	TGTGCCAGCGGTGGGACAGTCCGGTCCTATAATTCACCCCTCCACTTT
-	TRBD1	TRBJ1-2	TRBV30	CAWSSTGGSGYTF	TGTGCCTGGAGTTCCACAGGGGGATCTGGCTACACCTTC
-	-	TRBJ1-1	TRBV19	CASSIVYGQNTEAFF	TGTGCCAGTAGTATAGTATACGGACAGAACACTGAAGCTTTCTTT
once	-	TRBJ2-5	TRBV5-1	CASSSLIQQETQYF	TGCGCCAGCAGCTCGCTTATACAACAAGAGACCCAGTACTTC
-	TRBD2	TRBJ2-1	TRBV7-9	CASSLVGGRGNEQFF	TGTGCCAGCAGCTTAGTCGGCGGGAGGGGGAATGAGCAGTTCTTC
-	TRBD1	TRBJ1-5	TRBV7-2	CASSLNRGTSNQPQHF	TGTGCCAGCAGCTTAAACAGGGGGACAAGCAATCAGCCCCAGCATTTT
-	-	TRBJ1-1	TRBV3-1/TRBV3-2	CASSQDIVVTEAFF	TGTGCCAGCAGCCAAGATATAGTTGTCACTGAAGCTTTCTTT
-	-	TRBJ1-5	TRBV7-9	CASSLGAGDQPQHF	TGTGCCAGCAGCTTAGGGGCAGGGGACCAGCCCCAGCATTTT
once	-	TRBJ2-7	TRBV9	CASSVGLERYEQYF	TGTGCCAGCAGCGTAGGACTAGAACGCTACGAGCAGTACTTC
-	TRBD2	TRBJ2-7	TRBV5-1	CASSLALTSGSYEQYF	TGCGCCAGCAGCTTGGCCTTGACTAGCGGATCCTACGAGCAGTACTTC
-	-	TRBJ2-5	TRBV28	CASSLSAVRTQYF	TGTGCCAGCAGTTTATCCGCGGTCCGCACCCAGTACTTC